These 25 T cell receptor beta chains came from one sample sequenced in a study of blood T cell repertoires in COVID-19. Repertoires were generated with immunoSEQ multiplex PCR, while TCRdb's copy carries only in-frame clones and drops some. The table lists 250,000 or so clones, 70% to 85% of them singletons. The sample consisted of peripheral blood. Receptors originate from a woman aged 80 or over with acute or convalescent COVID-19.

The chain joins TRBV21-1 to TRBJ2-5; the D call of TRBD1 is as the table states it, not checked on the DNA. TRBV21-1 is assigned pseudogene status. CDR3 length equals 14 residues. As DNA, the CDR3 is TGTGCCCATTCCCGGACAGGGGAGCAAGAGACCCAGTACTTC. Encoded protein: CAHSRTGEQETQYF.

This rearrangement joins TRBV5-1 to TRBJ2-5, with D tentatively TRBD2 (7 bases). Trimming removed 6 bases from V and 1 base from J, with 13 bases in between. Per the germline V gene, CDR1 is SGHRS and CDR2 is YFSETQ. This CDR3 region has 14 residues. The CDR3 region has the DNA TGCGCCAGCACTAAGGGGGGGGCCCAAGAGACCCAGTACTTC. Encoded protein: CASTKGGAQETQYF.

This clone came up once. The chain joins TRBV25-1 to TRBJ1-4; 11 bases fit TRBD1. V trimming: 4 bases; J trimming: 3 bases; junction bases outside the gene matches: 7. Germline V lookup: CDR1 MGHDK, CDR2 SYGVNS. This CDR3 is built from 17 residues. CDR3 coding DNA: TGTGCCAGCAGTGCCGGGACAGGGGGGTTTTCTAATGAAAAACTGTTTTTT. Translating it yields CASSAGTGGFSNEKLFF.

This chain links TRBV11-2 with TRBJ1-5; a possible D gene is TRBD1 (6 bases). V was trimmed by 3 bases and J by 0 bases, leaving 9 bases between them. Per the germline V gene, CDR1 is SGHAT and CDR2 is FQNNGV. This CDR3 has 15 amino acids. The DNA for the CDR3 is TGTGCCAGCAGCTTGGACAGACTTAGCAATCAGCCCCAGCATTTT. Protein sequence: CASSLDRLSNQPQHF. Based on the CDR3 plus reference TRBV11-2 and TRBJ1-5, the full variable domain is EAGVAQSPRYKIIEKRQSVAFWCNPISGHATLYWYQQILGQGPKLLIQFQNNGVVDDSQLPKDRFSAERLKGVDSTLKIQPAKLEDSAVYLCASSLDRLSNQPQHFGDGTRLSIL.

J is TRBJ2-1 and V is TRBV19; 9 nucleotides line up with TRBD2. The CDR3 is 15 amino acids. Germline lookup yields CDR1 LNHDA and CDR2 SQIVND (reference sequence). V was clipped by 7 bases and J by 5 bases; unmatched bases: 9. The CDR3 sequence is CASTSGTSINNEQFF. The CDR3, as DNA: TGTGCCAGTACCTCCGGGACTAGCATTAACAATGAGCAGTTCTTC.

The V gene is TRBV18, the J gene TRBJ2-1; TRBD2 matches at 9 bases. After removal of 0 bases from V and 4 bases from J, the junction contained 4 bases not matched to a gene. The CDR3 loop spans 16 amino acids. The germline gives CDR1 KGHSH, CDR2 LQKENI. Here the CDR3 reads CASSPPAGGPYNEQFF. CDR3 sequence (DNA): TGTGCCAGCTCACCACCTGCGGGGGGGCCATACAATGAGCAGTTCTTC.

This sequence joins TRBV7-3 and TRBJ2-3; D is possibly TRBD2 (5 bases). The CDR3 runs to 14 residues. The germline V and J ends were trimmed by 7 bases and 4 bases, with 15 bases remaining between them. Looked up from germline, CDR1 is SGHTA and CDR2 is FQGTGA. The CDR3 region has the DNA TGTGCCAGCACGCCCGGGGTCGGCCCAGATACGCAGTATTTT. This codes for CASTPGVGPDTQYF.

The chain recombines TRBV18 with TRBJ2-3, with 10 nucleotides matching TRBD2. Germline CDR1 reads KGHSH; CDR2 reads LQKENI. V lost 2 bases, J lost 8 bases, and 13 bases stayed unmatched. The CDR3 is 17 amino acids. The CDR3, as DNA: TGTGCCAGCTCACCAACACTAGCGGGATTTGATGGGGGTACGCAGTATTTT. Residues: CASSPTLAGFDGGTQYF. Together with reference TRBV18 and TRBJ2-3, the CDR3 gives the full variable domain: NAGVMQNPRHLVRRRGQEARLRCSPMKGHSHVYWYRQLPEEGLKFMVYLQKENIIDESGMPKERFSAEFPKEGPSILRIQQVVRGDSAAYFCASSPTLAGFDGGTQYFGPGTRLTVL.

The V gene is TRBV28, the J gene TRBJ2-1, with D perhaps matching TRBD2 (6 bases). CDR3 length: 14 residues. Trimming left V 3 bases short and J 4 bases short, with 10 bases between. Per germline, CDR1 MDHEN and CDR2 SYDVKM. In DNA, the CDR3 is TGTGCCAGCAGTTTCGGGAGCGGGTACAATGAGCAGTTCTTC. As protein: CASSFGSGYNEQFF.

The genes are TRBV29-1 and TRBJ2-2, with TRBD1 matching over 8 bases. Losses at the gene ends were 5 bases for V and 6 bases for J; bases not matched to a gene: 8. This CDR3 has 14 amino acids. Germline assignment: CDR1 SQVTM and CDR2 ANQGSEA. The CDR3 DNA is TGCAGCGTTCAACGGGACAGGACGGCCGGGGAGCTGTTTTTT. This encodes CSVQRDRTAGELFF.

V and J are TRBV4-1 and TRBJ1-2, with D possibly being TRBD1 (6 bases). The V and J ends lost 4 bases and 8 bases respectively, with 20 bases between them. Per germline, CDR1 MGHRA and CDR2 YSYEKL. The CDR3 extends over 15 amino acids. This CDR3 reads CASSPSGSGEKGYTF. CDR3 nucleotide sequence: TGCGCCAGCAGCCCCTCTGGCTCAGGGGAAAAGGGCTACACCTTC.

This clone was counted a few times. Written as DNA, the CDR3 is TGCGCCAGCAGCCAAGGCTCCAGGGACTTCAACTACAATGAGCAGTTCTTC. Residues: CASSQGSRDFNYNEQFF. The V gene is TRBV4-1, the J gene TRBJ2-1, with D maybe TRBD2 (6 bases). Deletions cut 1 base from V and 3 bases from J, with 16 bases between. Germline CDR1 is MGHRA and CDR2 is YSYEKL. CDR3 size: 17 residues.

V gene TRBV5-1 combines with J gene TRBJ2-7; 11 bases match TRBD2. This CDR3 is built from 17 residues. Trimming removed 2 bases from V and 1 base from J; junction bases left unmatched: 8. The V gene's germline CDR1 is SGHRS and CDR2 YFSETQ. CDR3: CASSFERTSGLSYEQYF. CDR3 nucleotides: TGCGCCAGCAGCTTTGAGCGGACTAGCGGGCTTTCCTACGAGCAGTACTTC. Based on the CDR3 plus reference TRBV5-1 and TRBJ2-7, the full variable domain is KAGVTQTPRYLIKTRGQQVTLSCSPISGHRSVSWYQQTPGQGLQFLFEYFSETQRNKGNFPGRFSGRQFSNSRSEMNVSTLELGDSALYLCASSFERTSGLSYEQYFGPGTRLTVT.

This clone was counted a few times. The rearrangement uses TRBV19 and TRBJ2-7, with TRBD1 matching over 11 bases. The CDR3 covers 16 residues. Germline CDR1 LNHDA, CDR2 SQIVND (reference sequence). J gave up 3 bases and V 5 bases, and 9 bases lay outside the gene matches. This chain's CDR3 is CASSQNTGTGGYEQYF. In DNA form, the CDR3 reads TGTGCCAGTAGTCAAAATACCGGGACAGGGGGCTACGAGCAGTACTTC.

For this clone: Other DNA variants within this sample encode the same CDR3. The V gene is TRBV5-1, the J gene TRBJ2-7; 10 nucleotides align to TRBD1. CDR3 length equals 14 residues. Germline assignment: CDR1 SGHRS and CDR2 YFSETQ. The V segment lost 4 bases and the J segment 2 bases; nucleotides outside the gene matches: 3. CDR3 residues: CASSTGQGAYEQYF. CDR3 sequence (DNA): TGCGCCAGCAGCACCGGACAGGGGGCCTACGAGCAGTACTTC.

Regarding this clone: The junction does not match germline at one end; this may be a read error. This rearrangement joins TRBV18 to TRBJ2-7; TRBD1 agrees at 9 bases. Germline lookup yields CDR1 KGHSH and CDR2 LQKENI. This CDR3 has 17 amino acids. This CDR3 is CASSPRYNRGRPYEQYF. Written as DNA, the CDR3 is TGTGCCAGCTCTCCACGCTATAACAGGGGGCGACCCTACGAGCAGTACTTC.

Only a few counts were recorded for this clone. The V gene is TRBV5-1, the J gene TRBJ1-1; D is uncertain. Per the germline V gene, CDR1 is SGHRS and CDR2 is YFSETQ. V was cut by 1 base and J by 2 bases, with 6 bases left in between. The length of the CDR3 is 13 residues. The CDR3 loop reads CASSLIINTEAFF. The CDR3 DNA reads TGCGCCAGCAGCTTGATAATTAACACTGAAGCTTTCTTT.

This chain joins TRBV6-2 or TRBV6-3 and TRBJ2-3, with 9 nucleotides matching TRBD2. Losses at the gene ends were 6 bases for V and 3 bases for J; bases not matched to a gene: 10. The germline V gene has CDR1 MNHEY and CDR2 SVGEGT. CDR3 length: 16 residues. The CDR3 DNA reads as TGTGCCAGCAGCCTAACTAGCGGGCGGAAAACAGATACGCAGTATTTT. It specifies CASSLTSGRKTDTQYF.

This chain connects TRBV5-6 to TRBJ2-6; D is unresolved. Germline loops: CDR1 SGHDT, CDR2 YYEEEE. The V gene lost 2 bases and the J gene lost 0 bases, with 6 bases spanning the gap. This CDR3 spans 15 amino acids. CDR3 protein: CASSFRLSGANVLTF. The CDR3 nucleotides read TGTGCCAGCAGCTTCAGGCTCTCTGGGGCCAACGTCCTGACTTTC.

The chain has TRBV4-2 and TRBJ2-3; D ambiguous. V was pared by 3 bases and J by 0 bases, with 4 bases between. The CDR3 consists of 13 residues. Germline CDR1 LGHNA, CDR2 YNFKEQ. This CDR3 reads CASSQLSTDTQYF. CDR3 sequence (DNA): TGTGCCAGCAGCCAGTTAAGCACAGATACGCAGTATTTT.

This clone has only a few counts. The V gene is TRBV5-6, the J gene TRBJ1-2; 8 bases are shared with TRBD1. The CDR3 contains 13 residues. V shed 4 bases and J 3 bases; nucleotides not matched to a gene: 2. Germline-derived CDR1 and CDR2 are SGHDT and YYEEEE. This CDR3 reads CASSADRDYGYTF. Written as DNA, the CDR3 is TGTGCCAGCAGCGCGGACAGGGACTATGGCTACACCTTC. The variable domain in full, completed from reference TRBV5-6 and TRBJ1-2, reads DAGVTQSPTHLIKTRGQQVTLRCSPKSGHDTVSWYQQALGQGPQFIFQYYEEEERQRGNFPDRFSGHQFPNYSSELNVNALLLGDSALYLCASSADRDYGYTFGSGTRLTVV.

The chain joins TRBV19 to TRBJ2-3; TRBD2 is a possible D gene (6 bases). Trimming stripped 7 bases from V and 3 bases from J, with 14 bases between. Germline lookup yields CDR1 LNHDA and CDR2 SQIVND (reference sequence). The CDR3 consists of 14 residues. In nucleotides, the CDR3 is TGTGCCAGTAAAAGCGGGTCGGGAACAGATACGCAGTATTTT. Its protein is CASKSGSGTDTQYF.

This chain uses TRBV2 with TRBJ1-3; D is ambiguous. Germline V gene lookup returns CDR1 SNHLY and CDR2 FYNNEI. V dropped 4 bases and J dropped 0 bases, with 10 bases sitting between them. The CDR3 runs 15 residues. The CDR3 nucleotides are TGTGCCAGCAGTGTCCCAGGAAACTCTGGAAACACCATATATTTT. Amino acid sequence: CASSVPGNSGNTIYF.

The V and J genes are TRBV11-2 and TRBJ1-6, with a tentative D call TRBD1 (6 bases). V was clipped by 0 bases and J by 9 bases, with 6 bases between them. Germline CDR1 is SGHAT and CDR2 is FQNNGV. The CDR3 covers 13 residues. The CDR3 protein is CASSLDRGSPLHF. In DNA, the CDR3 is TGTGCCAGCAGCTTAGACAGGGGTTCACCCCTCCACTTT.

The J gene is TRBJ1-1, the V gene TRBV5-1, with no clear D. The CDR3 extends over 11 amino acids. Trimming removed 3 bases from V and 4 bases from J, with 4 bases in between. Germline V gene data show CDR1 as SGHRS and CDR2 as YFSETQ. DNA for the CDR3: TGCGCCAGCAGCTCTCGCACTGAAGCTTTCTTT. Amino acid sequence: CASSSRTEAFF. Using reference TRBV5-1 and TRBJ1-1 for the parts outside the CDR3, the full variable domain is KAGVTQTPRYLIKTRGQQVTLSCSPISGHRSVSWYQQTPGQGLQFLFEYFSETQRNKGNFPGRFSGRQFSNSRSEMNVSTLELGDSALYLCASSSRTEAFFGQGTRLTVV.